This entry lists 15 T cell receptor beta chains sequenced from one sample in a study of T cell responses to AZD1222 COVID-19 vaccine. Method: immunoSEQ multiplex PCR; TCRdb's copy keeps in-frame clones and lacks some. The repertoire holds roughly 120,000 clones, with approximately 88% as singletons. The material was peripheral blood, obtained on day 0 of AZD1222 vaccination. The receptors derive from an adult in good health.

The rearrangement links TRBV18 to TRBJ2-3; D ambiguous. The CDR3 has 13 amino acids. CDR1 is KGHSH, CDR2 LQKENI, per germline. V lost 4 bases and J 5 bases, leaving 10 bases between the germline ends. The CDR3 here is CASSLSVGDTQYF. CDR3 nucleotides: TGTGCCAGCTCACTGAGCGTAGGAGATACGCAGTATTTT.

J is TRBJ1-2 and V is TRBV30; possible D gene TRBD1, 5 bases. The CDR3 has 13 residues. Germline lookup yields CDR1 GTSNPN and CDR2 SVGIG (reference sequence). Trimming took off 1 base at V and 8 bases at J, with 14 bases between the two ends. DNA for the CDR3: TGTGCCTGGAGTGATCCCCCCGGGGACGGCTACACCTTC. Translation gives CAWSDPPGDGYTF.

This chain uses TRBV19 with TRBJ1-5; a possible D gene is TRBD1 (6 bases). The CDR3 is 18 residues long. V was shortened by 0 bases and J by 2 bases, with 17 bases between the two germline ends. Germline V gene sequence: CDR1 LNHDA, CDR2 SQIVND (reference sequence). CDR3 DNA sequence: TGTGCCAGTAGTATAGATCGCTGGAGGGGGGATGGCAATCAGCCCCAGCATTTT. This codes for CASSIDRWRGDGNQPQHF.

This clone has a handful of counts. The V call is TRBV19, the J call TRBJ1-2, with D hard to call. The CDR3 spans 14 residues. The germline V and J ends were trimmed by 3 bases and 0 bases, with 8 bases remaining between them. CDR1 is LNHDA, CDR2 SQIVND, per germline (reference sequence). The CDR3 coding sequence is TGTGCCAGTAGTATTCTTGGGCCTAACTATGGCTACACCTTC. Amino acid sequence: CASSILGPNYGYTF.

This clone was seen a single time. V gene TRBV21-1 combines with J gene TRBJ2-7; TRBD1, as called in the table, went unchecked against the DNA. TRBV21-1 is noted as a pseudogene. This CDR3 region has 15 residues. The DNA for the CDR3 is TGTGCTCTGTTCACTTTGGTGGGCAGATCCTACGAGCAGTACTTC. The encoded protein is CALFTLVGRSYEQYF.

This chain's CDR3 is CASSSRDTGNTIYF. The CDR3 DNA sequence: TGTGCCAGCAGCTCCCGGGACACTGGAAACACCATATATTTT. The chain couples TRBV7-2 to TRBJ1-3; a weak D match, TRBD1 (6 bases). The CDR3 contains 14 residues. In germline, CDR1 is SGHTA, CDR2 FQGNSA. The V end lost 4 bases, the J end lost 2 bases, and 9 bases lay between the germline ends.

This chain connects TRBV18 to TRBJ2-5; D remains unclear. The CDR3 is made up of 13 amino acids. Per germline, CDR1 KGHSH and CDR2 LQKENI. The V and J ends lost 4 bases and 0 bases respectively, with 6 bases between them. CDR3 bases: TGTGCCAGCTCACTACAACACCAAGAGACCCAGTACTTC. Protein: CASSLQHQETQYF.

The CDR3 nucleotides are TGTGCCAGCAGCGACCCAAGGGGTGGAAACACCATATATTTT. Its protein is CASSDPRGGNTIYF. The chain uses TRBV11-2 and TRBJ1-3, with D possibly matching TRBD1 (5 bases). V lost 5 bases, J lost 3 bases, and 11 bases lay in between. This CDR3 region has 14 residues. The germline CDR1 and CDR2 sequences are SGHAT and FQNNGV. The variable domain in full, with the rest retrieved from reference TRBV11-2 and TRBJ1-3, is EAGVAQSPRYKIIEKRQSVAFWCNPISGHATLYWYQQILGQGPKLLIQFQNNGVVDDSQLPKDRFSAERLKGVDSTLKIQPAKLEDSAVYLCASSDPRGGNTIYFGEGSWLTVV.

The J gene is TRBJ1-2, the V gene TRBV30; D possibly corresponds to TRBD1 (5 bases). Germline assignment: CDR1 GTSNPN and CDR2 SVGIG (reference sequence). V was shortened by 5 bases and J by 4 bases, with 8 bases between the two germline ends. This CDR3 spans 11 amino acids. CDR3 DNA: TGTGCCTGGGCCGGGACCTATGGCTACACCTTC. Its translation is CAWAGTYGYTF.

The chain couples TRBV18 to TRBJ1-2; 8 bases align to TRBD1. The CDR3 is 16 residues long. V lost 6 bases to trimming and J lost 2 bases; unmatched junction nucleotides: 11. Germline V CDR1 and CDR2: KGHSH, LQKENI. In DNA, the CDR3 is TGTGCCAGCTCCCCGACAACTGGACAGGGAAACTATGGCTACACCTTC. Protein: CASSPTTGQGNYGYTF. Full variable domain (remainder filled in from reference TRBV18 and TRBJ1-2): NAGVMQNPRHLVRRRGQEARLRCSPMKGHSHVYWYRQLPEEGLKFMVYLQKENIIDESGMPKERFSAEFPKEGPSILRIQQVVRGDSAAYFCASSPTTGQGNYGYTFGSGTRLTVV.

This chain uses TRBV5-8 with TRBJ2-3, with 7 bases identical to TRBD2. V lost 4 bases to trimming and J lost 0 bases; unmatched junction nucleotides: 8. The length of the CDR3 is 16 residues. Per germline, CDR1 SGHTS and CDR2 YDEGEE. As DNA, the CDR3 is TGTGCCAGCAGCACATCAAGCGGGGCTAGCACAGATACGCAGTATTTT. Its protein product is CASSTSSGASTDTQYF.

The rearrangement links TRBV20-1 to TRBJ2-1; 11 bases are shared with TRBD2. Trimming removed 3 bases from V and 4 bases from J; junction bases left unmatched: 5. CDR1 DFQATT and CDR2 SNEGSKA come from the germline V gene (reference sequence). CDR3 size: 15 residues. CDR3 in amino acids: CSASLAGGLYNEQFF. DNA of the CDR3: TGCAGTGCTAGTCTAGCGGGAGGACTATACAATGAGCAGTTCTTC.

This chain uses TRBV11-2 with TRBJ1-1, with D unclear. The CDR3 consists of 12 residues. V lost 2 bases and J lost 6, with 7 bases in between. Germline assignment: CDR1 SGHAT and CDR2 FQNNGV. CDR3 region: CASSLQDAEAFF. CDR3 DNA sequence: TGTGCCAGCAGCTTACAGGACGCTGAAGCTTTCTTT.

CDR3 sequence reads: CATSVQNYNEQFF. The DNA of the CDR3 is TGTGCCACCAGCGTTCAAAACTACAATGAGCAGTTCTTC. The chain carries TRBV15 and TRBJ2-1; no clear D gene. V dropped 5 bases and J dropped 3 bases, with 8 bases sitting between them. The V gene's germline CDR1 is LNHNV and CDR2 YYDKDF (reference sequence). CDR3 size: 13 residues.

This chain links TRBV20-1 with TRBJ2-5, with unresolved D. This CDR3 has 11 amino acids. The V gene's germline CDR1 is DFQATT and CDR2 SNEGSKA (reference sequence). Trimming removed 7 bases at V and 5 bases at J, with 11 bases between. CDR3 sequence (DNA): TGCAGTGGATCGGACGGGGAGACCCAGTACTTC. Protein product: CSGSDGETQYF.